Each of the 28 T cell receptor beta chains below was sequenced from the same sample in a study of blood T cells in healthy people across ages. Through a sample-barcoded 5' primer and a J-beta primer mix, a second PCR was run for 7 to 11 cycles. TCRdb used MiXCR to reprocess the 5' RACE reads, holding one entry per CDR3 protein. This table holds roughly 800,000 distinct CDR3 sequences, 20% to 30% found once. These records were also assigned to another study, of T cells of mothers and their children.

The sequenced sample consisted of blood. These receptors came from a boy younger than 18 in good health.

This clonotype was found a few times. This chain connects TRBV6-6 to TRBJ2-7, with 12 positions matching TRBD1. This CDR3 spans 16 amino acids. V dropped 1 base and J dropped 6; count of bases not matched to a gene: 7. CDR1 and CDR2 from the germline V gene are MNHNY and SVGAGI (reference sequence). CDR3 sequence reads: CASSYFRGQGAGEQYF. The CDR3 DNA sequence: TGTGCCAGCAGTTACTTCCGGGGACAGGGGGCTGGCGAGCAGTACTTC.

This chain links TRBV20-1 with TRBJ2-5; perhaps TRBD2 as D (6 bases). The CDR3 runs 15 residues. V dropped 4 bases and J dropped 1 base, with 16 bases sitting between them. CDR1 and CDR2 from the germline V gene are DFQATT and SNEGSKA (reference sequence). CDR3 region: CSANNDRDFQETQYF. CDR3 DNA: TGCAGTGCTAACAACGACCGGGACTTCCAAGAGACCCAGTACTTC.

V is TRBV3-1 and J is TRBJ1-2; D remains unclear. Germline V gene data show CDR1 as LGHDT and CDR2 as YNNKEL (reference sequence). This CDR3 region has 15 residues. The V and J ends lost 1 base and 4 bases respectively, with 13 bases between them. Here the CDR3 DNA reads TGTGCCAGCAGCCAAGGTGTAGGGCTCAGCTATGGCTACACCTTC. It translates to CASSQGVGLSYGYTF.

This clonotype was found many times. This chain connects TRBV12-3 or TRBV12-4 to TRBJ1-4, with TRBD1 matching 9 bases. J gave up 2 bases and V 1 base, and 5 bases lay outside the gene matches. CDR3 size: 17 residues. The CDR3 is CASSLGDRATTNEKLFF. The CDR3, as DNA: TGTGCCAGCAGTTTAGGGGACAGGGCCACTACTAATGAAAAACTGTTTTTT.

This chain links TRBV11-1 with TRBJ1-4, with 8 bases identical to TRBD1. The length of the CDR3 is 15 residues. The germline CDR1 and CDR2 sequences are SGHAT and FQDESV (reference sequence). V dropped 4 bases and J dropped 3; count of bases not matched to a gene: 4. The chain's CDR3 is CASSWGQEANEKLFF. In nucleotides, the CDR3 is TGTGCCAGCAGCTGGGGACAGGAAGCTAATGAAAAACTGTTTTTT.

For this clonotype: One junction end does not reproduce the germline sequence, and a read error may be involved. CDR3 protein: CASSPPGQGAQRWFF. CDR3 DNA sequence: TGTGCCAGCAGTCCACCGGGACAGGGGGCCCAAAGATGGTTCTTC. The J gene is TRBJ2-7, the V gene TRBV12-3 or TRBV12-4, with 12 bases identical to TRBD1. CDR3 length equals 15 residues.

The rearrangement links TRBV7-9 to TRBJ2-5, with D maybe TRBD1 (5 bases). V shed 3 bases and J shed 2 bases, with 19 bases lying between them. CDR1 SEHNR and CDR2 FQNEAQ come from the germline V gene (reference sequence). The CDR3 has 17 residues. The CDR3 spells CASSLNRRTLAQETQYF. Here the CDR3 DNA reads TGTGCCAGCAGCTTGAACCGTAGGACACTGGCTCAAGAGACCCAGTACTTC.

The V call is TRBV28, the J call TRBJ2-7, with 7 bases aligning to TRBD1. Per germline, CDR1 MDHEN and CDR2 SYDVKM. Unmatched junction bases numbered 7, after V lost 6 bases and J lost 2 bases. The CDR3 is 14 residues long. CDR3 bases: TGTGCCAGCAGGACAGGGCCTAAACCCTACGAGCAGTACTTC. Translation: CASRTGPKPYEQYF.

CDR3 coding DNA: TGTGCCAGCAGCCCCGACTCGGCGGCCTGGAGCTCCTACGAGCAGTACTTC. Its translation is CASSPDSAAWSSYEQYF. The chain uses TRBV7-2 and TRBJ2-7, with no clear D. Between the trimmed V and J ends, which lost 5 bases and 0 bases, there was a span of 20 bases. CDR1 and CDR2 from the germline V gene are SGHTA and FQGNSA. The CDR3 has 17 residues.

This clonotype was counted at least ten times. V usage is TRBV18 and J usage is TRBJ2-4; a possible D gene is TRBD1 (5 bases). Trimming removed 4 bases from V and 0 bases from J, with 19 bases in between. The V gene's germline CDR1 is KGHSH and CDR2 LQKENI. This CDR3 is 18 amino acids long. The CDR3 bases are TGTGCCAGCTCACAAAGGACAAGGGGCCCCGTAGCCAAAAACATTCAGTACTTC. Residues: CASSQRTRGPVAKNIQYF.

The chain carries TRBV29-1 and TRBJ2-5; 8 bases agree with TRBD1. Germline values: CDR1 SQVTM, CDR2 ANQGSEA. J lost 4 bases, V lost 7 bases, and 5 bases had no gene match. This CDR3 region has 12 residues. The CDR3 reads CSAAGQAETQYF. The CDR3 DNA reads TGCAGCGCCGCGGGACAGGCAGAGACCCAGTACTTC.

The table lists this clonotype with a few counts. The gene calls are TRBV5-6 and TRBJ2-3; 8 bases are a match to TRBD2. Per the germline V gene, CDR1 is SGHDT and CDR2 is YYEEEE. The CDR3 spans 16 residues. The V and J ends lost 4 bases and 4 bases, in that order; junction bases with no gene match: 11. This chain's CDR3 is CASSEIPGLGPDTQYF. CDR3 coding DNA: TGTGCCAGCAGCGAAATACCGGGACTAGGCCCAGATACGCAGTATTTT.

This clonotype was detected only a few times. V and J are TRBV12-3 or TRBV12-4 and TRBJ2-1, with 9 nucleotides matching TRBD2. J was trimmed by 2 bases and V by 0 bases; bases with no gene match: 14. The CDR3 contains 20 residues. The CDR3 DNA reads as TGTGCCAGCAGTTTAGCCCCGGGAGCGGGGGGCTCAAAGACCTACAATGAGCAGTTCTTC. It is translated as CASSLAPGAGGSKTYNEQFF.

The rearrangement links TRBV30 to TRBJ2-7; TRBD2 is a possible D gene (5 bases). CDR3 length: 15 amino acids. Germline assignment: CDR1 GTSNPN and CDR2 SVGIG (reference sequence). V lost 0 bases, J lost 4 bases, and 16 bases lay in between. The CDR3 DNA reads TGTGCCTGGAGTGTAACGGGGAAGCTCAGGTACGAGCAGTACTTC. It codes for CAWSVTGKLRYEQYF. The full variable domain, completed using reference TRBV30 and TRBJ2-7, is SQTIHQWPATLVQPVGSPLSLECTVEGTSNPNLYWYRQAAGRGLQLLFYSVGIGQISSEVPQNLSASRPQDRQFILSSKKLLLSDSGFYLCAWSVTGKLRYEQYFGPGTRLTVT.

This clonotype was recorded at least ten times. This sequence joins TRBV5-1 and TRBJ1-2, with D maybe TRBD1 (6 bases). Trimming left V 4 bases short and J 7 bases short, with 20 bases between. The CDR3 has 15 residues. CDR1 and CDR2 (germline): SGHRS, YFSETQ. In nucleotides, the CDR3 is TGCGCCAGCAGCCCTTCGCTAACAGGGTTGGCTGGCTACACCTTC. It specifies CASSPSLTGLAGYTF.

As to this clonotype: One junction end disagrees with the germline gene, perhaps due to a read error. This chain uses TRBV29-1 with TRBJ2-7; 10 nucleotides line up with TRBD1. The CDR3 spans 13 residues. CDR1 and CDR2 (germline): SQVTM, ANQGSEA. The CDR3 DNA follows: TGCAGCGTTGCCGGGACAGGGGCTTCCGAGCAGTGCTTC. This gives the protein CSVAGTGASEQCF.

The rearrangement joins TRBV25-1 to TRBJ1-4; D gene unclear. CDR3 length: 15 amino acids. V shed 3 bases and J shed 7 bases, with 15 bases lying between them. The germline gives CDR1 MGHDK, CDR2 SYGVNS. The DNA for the CDR3 is TGTGCCAGCAGTGACGTCGGGGTTGGTAGTGAAAAACTGTTTTTT. Protein sequence: CASSDVGVGSEKLFF.

J is TRBJ1-5 and V is TRBV12-3 or TRBV12-4, with D unclear. CDR3 length: 14 amino acids. Trimming pared 6 bases from V and 7 bases from J, leaving 16 bases between. CDR3 sequence (DNA): TGTGCCAGCAGCGCCTATCAAGCTCAACAGCCCCAGCATTTT. Its translation: CASSAYQAQQPQHF.

This clonotype was seen only a few times. This chain uses TRBV7-2 with TRBJ2-7; D is unresolved. Germline V gene sequence: CDR1 SGHTA, CDR2 FQGNSA. Trimming removed 5 bases from V and 7 bases from J, with 15 bases in between. The CDR3 totals 13 residues. The CDR3 spells CASSLEMRREQYF. As DNA, the CDR3 is TGTGCCAGCAGCCTTGAGATGCGTCGAGAGCAGTACTTC.

The chain recombines TRBV20-1 with TRBJ1-2; 11 bases are shared with TRBD1. V trimming: 2 bases; J trimming: 5 bases; junction bases outside the gene matches: 4. The CDR3 is 14 amino acids. Germline loops: CDR1 DFQATT, CDR2 SNEGSKA (reference sequence). For the CDR3, the DNA is TGCAGTGCTAGACCGGACAGGGGGCCTTATGGCTACACCTTC. It translates to CSARPDRGPYGYTF.

This clonotype was seen only a few times. The CDR3 sequence is CASGLVLNPWGSYGYTF. In nucleotides, the CDR3 is TGTGCTAGTGGTTTGGTACTCAACCCTTGGGGGAGCTATGGCTACACCTTC. The rearrangement joins TRBV12-5 to TRBJ1-2, with D possibly being TRBD1 (5 bases). With 0 bases removed from V and 4 bases from J, the gap between germline ends came to 18 bases. Germline V gene data show CDR1 as LGHNT and CDR2 as FRNRAP. This CDR3 spans 17 amino acids.

The sample holds a few counts of this clonotype. This rearrangement joins TRBV6-5 to TRBJ1-4; 7 bases agree with TRBD1. The CDR3 extends over 15 amino acids. CDR1 and CDR2 (germline): MNHEY, SVGAGI. V shed 0 bases, J shed 10 bases, and the junction held 8 bases outside the gene matches. The CDR3 DNA reads as TGTGCCAGCAGTTACTCGAACAGGGGAGTAGGAAAACTGTTTTTT. It translates to CASSYSNRGVGKLFF.

This clonotype has only a few counts. V and J are TRBV6-6 and TRBJ2-5; TRBD2 matches at 7 bases. Germline V lookup: CDR1 MNHNY, CDR2 SVGAGI (reference sequence). V shed 5 bases, J shed 5 bases, and the junction held 11 bases outside the gene matches. The CDR3 has 15 residues. The CDR3 sequence is CASSPLGGIGETQYF. The CDR3 DNA is TGTGCCAGCAGTCCCTTGGGGGGGATCGGGGAGACCCAGTACTTC.

In this sample, this clonotype turned up a few times. This sequence joins TRBV3-1 and TRBJ2-7; the D gene could be TRBD1 or TRBD2 (5 bases each). This CDR3 has 12 amino acids. Trimming shortened V by 5 bases and J by 7 bases, and 12 bases separated the two germline ends. Per the germline V gene, CDR1 is LGHDT and CDR2 is YNNKEL (reference sequence). The CDR3 nucleotides read TGTGCCAGCAGCAGGGGACGCGAGGAGCAGTACTTC. Translated, it gives CASSRGREEQYF.

The table lists this clonotype with a few counts. This chain joins TRBV7-2 and TRBJ1-4; a possible D gene is TRBD1 (6 bases). Germline lookup yields CDR1 SGHTA and CDR2 FQGNSA. Trimming removed 1 base from V and 8 bases from J, with 14 bases in between. The CDR3 is made up of 15 amino acids. The CDR3 spells CASSLERDTPEKLFF. CDR3 in DNA: TGTGCCAGCAGCTTAGAAAGGGACACGCCCGAAAAACTGTTTTTT.

V and J are TRBV10-3 and TRBJ1-4; D is uncertain. Germline assignment: CDR1 ENHRY and CDR2 SYGVKD. V was shortened by 9 bases and J by 4 bases, with 12 bases between the two germline ends. The CDR3 is made up of 13 amino acids. The CDR3 nucleotides read TGTGCCATAGTCGACGGAAATAATGAAAAACTGTTTTTT. As protein: CAIVDGNNEKLFF.

The chain is built from TRBV28 and TRBJ2-1; D possibly uses TRBD1 or TRBD2 (5 bases each). The J call may be mistaken, given a closer DNA end match to TRBJ2-5. Germline V gives CDR1 MDHEN, CDR2 SYDVKM. This CDR3 has 17 amino acids. CDR3 nucleotides: TGTGCCAGCAGGTCGGTGTCGGGGCTGGGGAACCAAGAGACCCAGTACTTC. Its protein product is CASRSVSGLGNQETQYF.

This clonotype has only a few counts. The chain has TRBV11-1 and TRBJ1-2; D uncertain. V was trimmed by 1 base and J by 2 bases, leaving 8 bases between them. CDR1 and CDR2 (germline): SGHAT, FQDESV (reference sequence). The CDR3 extends over 14 amino acids. CDR3 loop: CASSLGVLNYGYTF. In DNA, the CDR3 is TGTGCCAGCAGCTTAGGGGTGTTAAACTATGGCTACACCTTC.